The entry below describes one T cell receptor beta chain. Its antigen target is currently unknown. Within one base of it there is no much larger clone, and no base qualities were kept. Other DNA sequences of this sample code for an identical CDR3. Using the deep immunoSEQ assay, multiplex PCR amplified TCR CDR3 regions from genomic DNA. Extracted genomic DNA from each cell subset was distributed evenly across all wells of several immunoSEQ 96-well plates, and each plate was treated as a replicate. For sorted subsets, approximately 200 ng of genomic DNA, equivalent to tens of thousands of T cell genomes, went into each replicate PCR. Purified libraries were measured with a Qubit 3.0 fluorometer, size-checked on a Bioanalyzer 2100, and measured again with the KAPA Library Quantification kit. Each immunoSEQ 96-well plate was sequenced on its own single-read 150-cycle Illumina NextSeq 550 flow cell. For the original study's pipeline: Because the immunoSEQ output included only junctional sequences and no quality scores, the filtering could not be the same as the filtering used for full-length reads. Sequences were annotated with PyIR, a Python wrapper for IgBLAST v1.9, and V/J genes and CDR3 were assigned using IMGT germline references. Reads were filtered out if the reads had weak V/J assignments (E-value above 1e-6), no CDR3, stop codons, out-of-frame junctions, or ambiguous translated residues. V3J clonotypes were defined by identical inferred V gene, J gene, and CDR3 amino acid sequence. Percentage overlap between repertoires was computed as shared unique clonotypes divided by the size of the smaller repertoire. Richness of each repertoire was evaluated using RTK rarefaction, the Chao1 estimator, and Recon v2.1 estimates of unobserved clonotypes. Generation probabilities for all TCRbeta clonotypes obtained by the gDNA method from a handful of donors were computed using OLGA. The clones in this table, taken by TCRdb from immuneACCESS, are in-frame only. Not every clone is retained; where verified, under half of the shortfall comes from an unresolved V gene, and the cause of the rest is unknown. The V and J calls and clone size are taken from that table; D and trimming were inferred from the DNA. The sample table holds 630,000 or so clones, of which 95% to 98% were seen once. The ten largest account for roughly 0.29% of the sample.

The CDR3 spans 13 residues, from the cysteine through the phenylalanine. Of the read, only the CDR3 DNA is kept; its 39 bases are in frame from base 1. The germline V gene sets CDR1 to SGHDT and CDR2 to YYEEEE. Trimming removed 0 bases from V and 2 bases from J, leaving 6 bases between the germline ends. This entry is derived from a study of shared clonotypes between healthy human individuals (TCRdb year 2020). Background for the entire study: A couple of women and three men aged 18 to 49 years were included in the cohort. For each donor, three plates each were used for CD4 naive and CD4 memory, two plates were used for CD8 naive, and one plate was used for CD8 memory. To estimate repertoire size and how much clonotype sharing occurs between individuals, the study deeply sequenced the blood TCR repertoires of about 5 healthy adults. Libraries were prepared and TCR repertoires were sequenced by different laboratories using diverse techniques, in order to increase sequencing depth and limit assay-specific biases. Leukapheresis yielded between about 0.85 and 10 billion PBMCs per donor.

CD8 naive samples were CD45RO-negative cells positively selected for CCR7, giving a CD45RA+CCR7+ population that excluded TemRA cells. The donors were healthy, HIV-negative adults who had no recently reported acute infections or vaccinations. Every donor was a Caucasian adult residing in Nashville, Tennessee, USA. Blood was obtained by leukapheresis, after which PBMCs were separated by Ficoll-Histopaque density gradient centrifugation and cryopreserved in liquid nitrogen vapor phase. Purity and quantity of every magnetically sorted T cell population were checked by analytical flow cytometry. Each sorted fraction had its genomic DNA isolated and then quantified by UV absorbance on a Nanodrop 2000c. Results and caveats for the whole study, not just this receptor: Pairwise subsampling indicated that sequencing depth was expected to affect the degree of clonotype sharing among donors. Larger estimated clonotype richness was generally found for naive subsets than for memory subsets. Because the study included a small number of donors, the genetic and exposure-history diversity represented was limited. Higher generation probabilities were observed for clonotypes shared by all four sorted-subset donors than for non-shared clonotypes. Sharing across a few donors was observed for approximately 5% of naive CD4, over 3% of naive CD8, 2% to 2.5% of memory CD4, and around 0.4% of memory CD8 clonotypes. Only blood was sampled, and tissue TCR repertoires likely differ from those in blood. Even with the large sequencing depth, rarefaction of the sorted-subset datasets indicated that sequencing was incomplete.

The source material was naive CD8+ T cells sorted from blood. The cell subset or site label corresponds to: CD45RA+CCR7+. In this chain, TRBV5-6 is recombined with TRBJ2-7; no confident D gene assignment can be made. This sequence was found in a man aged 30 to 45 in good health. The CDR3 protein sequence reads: CASSLAAAYEQYF. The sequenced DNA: TGTGCCAGCAGCTTGGCGGCAGCCTACGAGCAGTACTTC.